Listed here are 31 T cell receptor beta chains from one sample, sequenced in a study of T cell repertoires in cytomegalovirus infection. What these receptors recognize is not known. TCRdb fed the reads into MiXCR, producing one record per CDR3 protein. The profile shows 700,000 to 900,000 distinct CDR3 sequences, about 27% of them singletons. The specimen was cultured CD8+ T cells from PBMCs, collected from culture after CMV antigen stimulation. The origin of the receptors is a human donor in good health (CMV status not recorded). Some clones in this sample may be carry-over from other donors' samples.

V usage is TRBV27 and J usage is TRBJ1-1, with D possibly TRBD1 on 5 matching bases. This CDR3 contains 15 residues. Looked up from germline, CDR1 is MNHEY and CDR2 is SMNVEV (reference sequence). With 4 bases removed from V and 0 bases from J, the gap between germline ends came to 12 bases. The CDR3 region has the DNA TGTGCCAGCAGTTCATTGACAGCCATGAACACTGAAGCTTTCTTT. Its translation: CASSSLTAMNTEAFF.

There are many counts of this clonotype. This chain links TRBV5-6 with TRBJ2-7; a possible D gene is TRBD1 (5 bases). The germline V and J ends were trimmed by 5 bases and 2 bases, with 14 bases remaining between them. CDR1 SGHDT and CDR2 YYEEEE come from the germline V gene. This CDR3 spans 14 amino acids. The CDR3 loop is CASSLGHPAYEQYV. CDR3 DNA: TGTGCCAGCAGTCTGGGGCACCCCGCCTACGAGCAGTACGTC.

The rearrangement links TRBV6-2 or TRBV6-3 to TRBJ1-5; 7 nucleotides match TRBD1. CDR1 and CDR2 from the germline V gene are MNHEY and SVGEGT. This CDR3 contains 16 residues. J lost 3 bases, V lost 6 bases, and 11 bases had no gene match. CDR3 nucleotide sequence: TGTGCCAGCAGCATCACCGGGACAGAGTACAATCAGCCCCAGCATTTT. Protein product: CASSITGTEYNQPQHF.

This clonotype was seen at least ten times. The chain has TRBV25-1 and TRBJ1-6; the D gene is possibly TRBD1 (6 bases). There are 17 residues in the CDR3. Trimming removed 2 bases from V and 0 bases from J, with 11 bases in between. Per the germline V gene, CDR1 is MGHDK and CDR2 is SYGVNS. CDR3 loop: CASSEGTQSSYNSPLHF. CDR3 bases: TGTGCCAGCAGTGAAGGGACACAAAGCTCCTATAATTCACCCCTCCACTTT.

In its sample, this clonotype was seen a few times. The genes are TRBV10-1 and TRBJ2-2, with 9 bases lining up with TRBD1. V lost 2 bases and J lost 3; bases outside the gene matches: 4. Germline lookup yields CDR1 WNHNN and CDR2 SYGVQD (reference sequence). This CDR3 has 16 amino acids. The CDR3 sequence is CASSEGQGFHTGELFF. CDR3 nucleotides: TGCGCCAGCAGTGAGGGACAGGGGTTCCACACCGGGGAGCTGTTTTTT.

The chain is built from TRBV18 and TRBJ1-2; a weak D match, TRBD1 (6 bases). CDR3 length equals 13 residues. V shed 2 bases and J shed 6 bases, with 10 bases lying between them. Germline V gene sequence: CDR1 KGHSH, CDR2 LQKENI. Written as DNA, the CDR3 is TGTGCCAGCTCACCAGACAGGCGAGATGGCTACACCTTC. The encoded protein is CASSPDRRDGYTF.

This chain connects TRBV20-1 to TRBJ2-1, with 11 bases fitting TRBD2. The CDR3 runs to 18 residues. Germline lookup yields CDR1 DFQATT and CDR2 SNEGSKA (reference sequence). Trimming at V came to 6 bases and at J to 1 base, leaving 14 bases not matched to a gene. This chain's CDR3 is CSAPTSGGLLGSYNEQFF. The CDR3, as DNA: TGCAGTGCGCCCACTAGCGGGGGCCTCCTTGGGTCCTACAATGAGCAGTTCTTC.

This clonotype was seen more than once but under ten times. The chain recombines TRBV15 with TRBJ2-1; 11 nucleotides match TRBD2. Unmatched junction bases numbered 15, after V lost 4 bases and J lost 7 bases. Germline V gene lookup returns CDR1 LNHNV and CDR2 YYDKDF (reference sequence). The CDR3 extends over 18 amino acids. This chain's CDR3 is CATSKDLSGTSGENEQFF. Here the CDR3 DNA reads TGTGCCACCAGCAAAGATTTGTCCGGGACTAGCGGTGAAAATGAGCAGTTCTTC.

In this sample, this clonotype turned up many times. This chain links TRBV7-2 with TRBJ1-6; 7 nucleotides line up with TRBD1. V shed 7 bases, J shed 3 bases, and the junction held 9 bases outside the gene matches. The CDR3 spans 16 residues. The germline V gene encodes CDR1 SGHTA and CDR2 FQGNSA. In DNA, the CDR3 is TGTGCCAGCATCGGAACCGGACAGGTCTATAATTCACCCCTCCACTTT. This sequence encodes CASIGTGQVYNSPLHF.

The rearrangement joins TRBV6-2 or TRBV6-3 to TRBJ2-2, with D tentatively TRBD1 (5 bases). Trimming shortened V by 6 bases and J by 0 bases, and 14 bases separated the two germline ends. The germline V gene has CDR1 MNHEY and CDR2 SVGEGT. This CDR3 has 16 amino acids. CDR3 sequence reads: CASRKIDRANTGELFF. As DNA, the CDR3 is TGTGCCAGCAGGAAAATTGACAGAGCGAACACCGGGGAGCTGTTTTTT.

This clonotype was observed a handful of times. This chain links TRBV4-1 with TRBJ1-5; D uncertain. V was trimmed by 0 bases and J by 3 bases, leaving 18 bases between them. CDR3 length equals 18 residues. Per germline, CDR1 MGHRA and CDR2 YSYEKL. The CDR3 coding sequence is TGCGCCAGCAGCCAAGAGCCCCGCGGAAATGTCCACAATCAGCCCCAGCATTTT. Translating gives CASSQEPRGNVHNQPQHF.

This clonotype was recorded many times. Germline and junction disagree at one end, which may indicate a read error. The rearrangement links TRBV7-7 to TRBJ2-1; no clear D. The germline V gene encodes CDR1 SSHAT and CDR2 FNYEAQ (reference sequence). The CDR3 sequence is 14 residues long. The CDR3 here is CASSLGHGPNEQFF. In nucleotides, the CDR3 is TGTGCTAGCAGTCTAGGGCACGGCCCCAATGAGCAGTTCTTC.

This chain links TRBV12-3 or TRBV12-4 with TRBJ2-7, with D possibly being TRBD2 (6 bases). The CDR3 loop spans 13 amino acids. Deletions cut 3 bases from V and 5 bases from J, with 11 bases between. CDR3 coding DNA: TGTGCCAGCAGTTTTGGGGGGTCACACGAGCAGTACGTC. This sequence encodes CASSFGGSHEQYV.

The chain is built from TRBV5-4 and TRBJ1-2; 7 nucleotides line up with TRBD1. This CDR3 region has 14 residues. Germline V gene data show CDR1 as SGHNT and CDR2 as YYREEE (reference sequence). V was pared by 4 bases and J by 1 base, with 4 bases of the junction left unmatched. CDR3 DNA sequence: TGTGCCAGCAGCACGACAGGGAATAACTATGGCTACACCTTC. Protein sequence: CASSTTGNNYGYTF.

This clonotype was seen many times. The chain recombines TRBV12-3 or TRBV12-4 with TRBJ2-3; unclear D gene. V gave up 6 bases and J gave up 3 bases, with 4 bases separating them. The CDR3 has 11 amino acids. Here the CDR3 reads CASSLTDTQYF. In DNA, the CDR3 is TGTGCCAGCAGCTTGACAGATACGCAGTATTTT.

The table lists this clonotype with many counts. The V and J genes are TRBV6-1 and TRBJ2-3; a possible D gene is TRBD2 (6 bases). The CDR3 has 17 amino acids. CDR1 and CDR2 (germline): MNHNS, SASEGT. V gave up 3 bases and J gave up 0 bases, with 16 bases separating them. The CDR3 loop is CASSDPVGTPSTDTQYF. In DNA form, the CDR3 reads TGTGCCAGCAGTGACCCGGTCGGGACTCCTAGCACAGATACGCAGTATTTT.

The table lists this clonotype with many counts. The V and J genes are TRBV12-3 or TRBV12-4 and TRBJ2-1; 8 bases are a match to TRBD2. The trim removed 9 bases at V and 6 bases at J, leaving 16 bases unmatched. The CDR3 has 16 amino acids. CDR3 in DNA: TGTGCCAGTGGGGCGGGGGGTTCCCGAGTCAGCAATGAGCAGTTCTTC. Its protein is CASGAGGSRVSNEQFF.

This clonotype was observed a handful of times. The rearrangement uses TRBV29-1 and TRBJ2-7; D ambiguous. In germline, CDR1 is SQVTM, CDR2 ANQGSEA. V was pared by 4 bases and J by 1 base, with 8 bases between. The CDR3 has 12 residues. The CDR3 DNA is TGCAGCGTTGTTGGCAGATCCTACGAGCAGTACTTC. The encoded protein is CSVVGRSYEQYF.

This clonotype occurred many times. CDR3 protein: CASSLARAGTMNTEAFF. The CDR3 coding sequence is TGTGCCAGCAGCTTAGCGCGGGCAGGGACAATGAACACTGAAGCTTTCTTT. The chain joins TRBV7-6 to TRBJ1-1, with D maybe TRBD1 (6 bases). The germline V and J ends were trimmed by 0 bases and 0 bases, with 14 bases remaining between them. Germline lookup yields CDR1 SGHVS and CDR2 FNYEAQ. There are 17 residues in the CDR3. Using reference TRBV7-6 and TRBJ1-1 for the parts outside the CDR3, the full variable domain is GAGVSQSPRYKVTKRGQDVALRCDPISGHVSLYWYRQALGQGPEFLTYFNYEAQQDKSGLPNDRFSAERPEGSISTLTIQRTEQRDSAMYRCASSLARAGTMNTEAFFGQGTRLTVV.

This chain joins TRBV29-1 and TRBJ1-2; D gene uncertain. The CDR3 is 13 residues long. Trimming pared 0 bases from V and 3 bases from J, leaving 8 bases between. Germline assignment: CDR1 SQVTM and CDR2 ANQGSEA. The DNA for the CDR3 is TGCAGCGTTGAAGACAGAGAACACTATGGCTACACCTTC. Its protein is CSVEDREHYGYTF.

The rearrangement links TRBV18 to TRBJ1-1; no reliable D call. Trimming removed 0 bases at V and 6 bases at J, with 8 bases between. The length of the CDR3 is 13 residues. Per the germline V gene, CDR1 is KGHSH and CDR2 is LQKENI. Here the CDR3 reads CASSPPGYAEAFF. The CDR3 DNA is TGTGCCAGCTCACCACCGGGTTACGCTGAAGCTTTCTTT.

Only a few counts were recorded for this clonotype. CDR3 amino acids: CASTGLDRETYNEQFF. CDR3 DNA: TGTGCCAGCACCGGACTGGACAGAGAGACCTACAATGAGCAGTTCTTC. The chain is built from TRBV5-6 and TRBJ2-1; a possible D gene is TRBD1 (6 bases). Germline assignment: CDR1 SGHDT and CDR2 YYEEEE. V lost 6 bases and J 2 bases, leaving 18 bases between the germline ends. This CDR3 has 16 residues.

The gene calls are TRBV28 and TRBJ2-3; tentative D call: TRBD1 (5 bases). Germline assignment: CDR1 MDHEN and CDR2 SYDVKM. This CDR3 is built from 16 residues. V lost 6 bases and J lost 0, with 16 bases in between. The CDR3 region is CASSLPRQISTDTQYF. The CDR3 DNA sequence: TGTGCCAGCAGCCTTCCTCGACAGATTAGCACAGATACGCAGTATTTT. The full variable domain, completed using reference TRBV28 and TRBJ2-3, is DVKVTQSSRYLVKRTGEKVFLECVQDMDHENMFWYRQDPGLGLRLIYFSYDVKMKEKGDIPEGYSVSREKKERFSLILESASTNQTSMYLCASSLPRQISTDTQYFGPGTRLTVL.

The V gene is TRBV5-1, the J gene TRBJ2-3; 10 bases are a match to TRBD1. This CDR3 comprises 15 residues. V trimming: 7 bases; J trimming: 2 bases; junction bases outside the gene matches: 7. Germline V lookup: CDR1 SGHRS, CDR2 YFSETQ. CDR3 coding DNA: TGCGCCAGCTTGGAGGGGACAGGGGCCACAGATACGCAGTATTTT. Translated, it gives CASLEGTGATDTQYF.

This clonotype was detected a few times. The DNA of the CDR3 is TGTGCTAGTGGTTTGGTAGCGGGGGGTACTGAAGCTTTCTTT. This sequence encodes CASGLVAGGTEAFF. The chain joins TRBV12-5 to TRBJ1-1, with D tentatively TRBD1 (5 bases). Germline CDR1 is LGHNT and CDR2 is FRNRAP. This CDR3 has 14 amino acids. V dropped 0 bases and J dropped 5 bases, with 10 bases sitting between them. Looking up the rest from reference TRBV12-5 and TRBJ1-1 gives the full variable domain: DARVTQTPRHKVTEMGQEVTMRCQPILGHNTVFWYRQTMMQGLELLAYFRNRAPLDDSGMPKDRFSAEMPDATLATLKIQPSEPRDSAVYFCASGLVAGGTEAFFGQGTRLTVV.

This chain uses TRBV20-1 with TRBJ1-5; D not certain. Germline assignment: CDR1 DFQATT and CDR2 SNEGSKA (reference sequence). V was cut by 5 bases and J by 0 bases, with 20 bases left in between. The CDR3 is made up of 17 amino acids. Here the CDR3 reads CSAPDGGYGYSNQPQHF. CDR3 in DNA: TGCAGTGCTCCCGATGGAGGGTATGGGTATAGCAATCAGCCCCAGCATTTT.

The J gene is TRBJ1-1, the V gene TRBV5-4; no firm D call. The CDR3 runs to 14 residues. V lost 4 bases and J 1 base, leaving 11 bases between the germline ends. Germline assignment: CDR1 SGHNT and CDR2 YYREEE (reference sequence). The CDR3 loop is CASSQFDKNTEAFF. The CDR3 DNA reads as TGTGCCAGCAGCCAATTTGATAAGAACACTGAAGCTTTCTTT. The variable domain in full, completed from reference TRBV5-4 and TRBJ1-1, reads ETGVTQSPTHLIKTRGQQVTLRCSSQSGHNTVSWYQQALGQGPQFIFQYYREEENGRGNFPPRFSGLQFPNYSSELNVNALELDDSALYLCASSQFDKNTEAFFGQGTRLTVV.

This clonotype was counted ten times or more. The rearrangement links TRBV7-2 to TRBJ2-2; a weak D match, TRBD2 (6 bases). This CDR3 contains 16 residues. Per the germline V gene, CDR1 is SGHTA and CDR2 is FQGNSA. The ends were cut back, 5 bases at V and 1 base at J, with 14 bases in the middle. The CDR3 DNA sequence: TGTGCCAGCAGCGGAGGGCAGGGACTGAACACCGGGGAGCTGTTTTTT. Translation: CASSGGQGLNTGELFF.

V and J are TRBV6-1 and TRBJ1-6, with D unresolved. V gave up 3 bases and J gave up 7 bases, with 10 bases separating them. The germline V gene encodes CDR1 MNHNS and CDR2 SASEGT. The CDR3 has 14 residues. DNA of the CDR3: TGTGCCAGCAGTGAGCGGTCAAGAAATTCACCCCTCCACTTT. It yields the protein CASSERSRNSPLHF.

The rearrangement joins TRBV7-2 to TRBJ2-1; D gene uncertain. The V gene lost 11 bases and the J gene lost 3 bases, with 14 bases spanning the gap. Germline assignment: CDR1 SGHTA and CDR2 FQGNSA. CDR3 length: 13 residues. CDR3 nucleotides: TGTGCCTCCAACGGCCCGGGCTACAATGAGCAGTTCTTC. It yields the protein CASNGPGYNEQFF. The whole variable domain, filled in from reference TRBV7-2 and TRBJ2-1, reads GAGVSQSPSNKVTEKGKDVELRCDPISGHTALYWYRQSLGQGLEFLIYFQGNSAPDKSGLPSDRFSAERTGGSVSTLTIQRTQQEDSAVYLCASNGPGYNEQFFGPGTRLTVL.

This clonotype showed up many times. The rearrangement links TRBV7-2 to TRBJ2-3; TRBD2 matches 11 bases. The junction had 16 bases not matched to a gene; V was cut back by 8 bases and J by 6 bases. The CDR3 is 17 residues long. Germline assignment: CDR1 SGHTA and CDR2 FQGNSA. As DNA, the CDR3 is TGTGCCAGCTGGATAGCGGGGGGGCCGGGAGCGGCTGATACGCAGTATTTT. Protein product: CASWIAGGPGAADTQYF.